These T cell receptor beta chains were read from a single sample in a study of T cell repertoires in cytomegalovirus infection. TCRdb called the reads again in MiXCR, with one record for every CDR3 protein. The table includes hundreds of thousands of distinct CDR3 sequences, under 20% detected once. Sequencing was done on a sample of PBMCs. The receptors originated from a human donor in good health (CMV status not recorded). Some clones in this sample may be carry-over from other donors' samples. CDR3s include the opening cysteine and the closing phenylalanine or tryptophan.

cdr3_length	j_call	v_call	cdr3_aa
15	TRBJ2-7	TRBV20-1	CSATARRSRAYEQYF
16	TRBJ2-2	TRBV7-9	CASSPAVRSNTGELFF
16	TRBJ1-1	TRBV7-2	CASSLMGGGYPTEAFF
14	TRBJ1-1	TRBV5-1	CASSRVAGGTEAFF
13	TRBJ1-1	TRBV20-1	CSARNRGGTEAFF
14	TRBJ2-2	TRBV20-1	CSAFPAGGAGELFF
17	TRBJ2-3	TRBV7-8	CASSFWTTGMSTDTQYF
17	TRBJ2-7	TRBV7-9	CASSLIRTALSSYEQYF
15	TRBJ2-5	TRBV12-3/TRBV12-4	CASSLALVSQETQYF
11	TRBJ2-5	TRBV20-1	CSVVSQETQYF
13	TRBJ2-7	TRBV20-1	CSAPQGGIYEQYF
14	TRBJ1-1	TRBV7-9	CASSSRTGDTEAFF
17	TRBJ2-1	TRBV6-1	CASREPGLAGGHNEQFF
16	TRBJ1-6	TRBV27	CASSLNGGTGNSPLHF
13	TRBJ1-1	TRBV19	CASSIDLNTEAFF
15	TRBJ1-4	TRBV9	CASSPWEGVNEKLFF
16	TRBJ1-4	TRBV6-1	CASKFREGSGNEKLFF
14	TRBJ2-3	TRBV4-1	CASSQPGGADTQYF
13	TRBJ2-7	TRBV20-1	CSARGGGDYEQYF
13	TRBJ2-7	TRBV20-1	CSANLGSSYEQYF
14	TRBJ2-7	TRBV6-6	CASSEGNEDYEQYF
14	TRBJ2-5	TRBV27	CASSPGHLRETQYF
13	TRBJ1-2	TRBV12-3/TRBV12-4	CASSLDSVYGYTF
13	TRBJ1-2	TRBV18	CASSTGQDYGYTF
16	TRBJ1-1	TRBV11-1	CASSLTDIDRDTEAFF
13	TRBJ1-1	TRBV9	CASSVSRNTEAFF
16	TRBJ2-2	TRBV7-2	CASTKPGQGNAGELFF
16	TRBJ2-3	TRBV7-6	CASSLFRAPSTDTQYF
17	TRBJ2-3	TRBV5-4	CASALSLTSGSTDTQYF
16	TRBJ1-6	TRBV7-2	CASSLQIQRGNSPLHF
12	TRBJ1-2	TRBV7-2	CASSFDGDGYTF
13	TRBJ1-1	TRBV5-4	CASSPPAGTEAFF
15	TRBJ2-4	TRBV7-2	CASSLVGDRGNIQYF
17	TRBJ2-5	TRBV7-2	CASSATGRGSLRETQYF
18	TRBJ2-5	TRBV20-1	CSARDFSAGGPHQETQYF
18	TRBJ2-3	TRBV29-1	CSVEGQGLAGTATDTQYF
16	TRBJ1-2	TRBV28	CASSSEWTAVVYGYTF
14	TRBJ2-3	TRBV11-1	CASRVAGAGGTQYF
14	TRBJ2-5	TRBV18	CASSPVGTGETQYF
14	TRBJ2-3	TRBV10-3	CAISDRGLTDTQYF
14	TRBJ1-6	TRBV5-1	CASSLEGDIAPLHF
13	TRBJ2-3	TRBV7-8	CASSLNPTDTQYF
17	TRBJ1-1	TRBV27	CASSLDSPVRVNTEAFF
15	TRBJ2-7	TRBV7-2	CASSQQGTSTYEQYF
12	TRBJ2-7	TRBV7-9	CASSLRDYEQYF
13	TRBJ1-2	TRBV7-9	CASSLGPRGGYTF
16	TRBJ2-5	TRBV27	CASSLWGPGGKETQYF
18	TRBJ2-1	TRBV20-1	CSASNRGTSGISYNEQFF
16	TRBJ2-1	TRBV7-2	CASSSYPGTQDNEQFF
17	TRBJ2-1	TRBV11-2	CASRKPGQGRLYNEQFF
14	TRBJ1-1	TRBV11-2	CASSLYRSGTEAFF